A single TCR beta chain is shown here with its context. The sample originates from a study of blood T cell repertoires in COVID-19. As for the study in general: Specimens from acute and convalescent COVID-19 originated in the United States, Italy and Spain. The cDNA or gDNA used as material had been derived from T cells, B-cell-depleted T cells, or PBMCs.

As originally analysed: Counts of nucleated cells, estimated from reference gene primer amplification, were obtained. Using immunoSEQ multiplex PCR, the repertoire was profiled, and TCRdb retains in-frame clones only, with some absent. That table supplies the V and J calls and clone size; D and trimming were determined from the DNA. Here the sample spans tens of thousands of clones, about nine tenths being singletons. The germline V gene encodes CDR1 MNHEY and CDR2 SVGAGI. Losses at the gene ends were 6 bases for V and 3 bases for J; bases not matched to a gene: 11. This CDR3 contains 15 residues. The chain carries TRBV6-5 and TRBJ2-7; TRBD1 aligns across 7 bases. This sequence was found in a man aged 50 to 60 with active COVID-19. Sequencing was carried out using peripheral blood. CDR3 residues: CASRRQGSIGYEQYF. The CDR3 DNA reads TGTGCCAGCAGACGACAGGGATCTATAGGCTACGAGCAGTACTTC.